A selection of T cell receptor beta chains follows, all from one sample in a study of T-cell reconstitution after alpha-beta-depleted transplantation in children. Via MiXCR, TCRdb re-called the PCR reads, giving one row per CDR3 protein. The data hold almost 500,000 distinct CDR3 sequences, with 9.5% to 15% observed a single time. Sequenced material: PBMCs from the stem cell graft donor, taken from the stem cell graft. The receptor source for this set is a human donor who donated a stem cell graft to a child with combined immunodeficiency. The CDR3 runs from the conserved cysteine through the conserved F or W. The D gene is left open where the match is weak. Clone size is given for some rows only: seen once, a few or many times, or a class if the clone is expanded.

j_call clone_size d_call v_call cdr3_aa cdr3_nt
TRBJ2-1 few - TRBV2 CAIITGNNNEQFF TGTGCCATCATCACCGGGAACAACAATGAGCAGTTCTTC
TRBJ2-3 few TRBD2 TRBV6-5 CASSYSNYAGGRVDTQYF TGTGCCAGCAGTTACTCCAACTACGCGGGGGGGCGGGTAGATACGCAGTATTTT
TRBJ2-3 - - TRBV18 CASSSDFGDTQYF TGTGCCAGCTCATCAGACTTTGGAGATACGCAGTATTTT
TRBJ2-2 many - TRBV6-2/TRBV6-3 CASRTGTTNTGELFF TGTGCCAGCAGAACCGGGACAACGAACACCGGGGAGCTGTTTTTT
TRBJ2-5 many - TRBV5-1 CASSLDLEGAQYF TGCGCCAGCAGCTTGGATCTAGAAGGTGCCCAGTACTTC
TRBJ2-3 - TRBD2 TRBV12-3/TRBV12-4 CASSASGNVDTQYF TGTGCCAGCAGTGCTAGCGGGAACGTAGATACGCAGTATTTT
TRBJ1-1 - - TRBV12-3/TRBV12-4 CASILTGPNTEAFF TGTGCCAGCATCCTTACAGGGCCGAACACTGAAGCTTTCTTT
TRBJ2-2 - - TRBV7-3 CASSLTRRVLGGELFF TGTGCCAGCAGCTTAACGCGCAGGGTGCTTGGCGGGGAGCTGTTTTTT
TRBJ1-1 few TRBD1 TRBV25-1 CASRDRTNTEAFF TGTGCCAGCAGGGACAGGACAAACACTGAAGCTTTCTTT
TRBJ2-3 many - TRBV5-1 CATFAGGTWTDTQYF TGCGCCACCTTCGCAGGAGGGACGTGGACAGATACGCAGTATTTT
TRBJ1-5 - - TRBV18 CASSPPSNQPQHF TGTGCCAGCTCACCGCCAAGTAATCAGCCCCAGCATTTT
TRBJ1-4 - - TRBV30 CAWRSPPGKLFF TGTGCCTGGAGATCCCCACCTGGGAAACTGTTTTTT
TRBJ1-1 many - TRBV20-1 CSATPGHLMNTEAFF TGCAGTGCAACACCGGGACACCTCATGAACACTGAAGCTTTCTTT
TRBJ1-5 few - TRBV7-8 CASSPRAGEGVNQPQHF TGTGCCAGCAGCCCTAGGGCGGGAGAGGGGGTCAATCAGCCCCAGCATTTT
TRBJ2-1 few - TRBV29-1 CSVGGHGEQFF TGCAGCGTAGGGGGGCACGGTGAGCAGTTCTTC
TRBJ2-3 - TRBD1 TRBV11-1 CASGGLLERGRDTDTQYF TGTGCCAGCGGAGGCCTACTAGAGAGGGGGCGAGACACAGATACGCAGTATTTT
TRBJ2-1 few - TRBV4-2 CASSEHVLAAARDEQFF TGTGCCAGCAGCGAACACGTCCTGGCCGCGGCCCGTGATGAGCAGTTCTTC
TRBJ2-3 many - TRBV12-3/TRBV12-4 CASSAGGGSGDTQYF TGTGCCAGCAGCGCCGGAGGGGGATCTGGGGATACGCAGTATTTT
TRBJ2-2 - - TRBV30 CAWSSIGELFF TGTGCCTGGAGTTCAATAGGGGAGCTGTTTTTT
TRBJ2-3 - TRBD2 TRBV18 CASSLPSSGRTDTQYF TGTGCCAGCTCATTGCCATCTAGCGGGCGGACAGATACGCAGTATTTT
TRBJ2-3 few TRBD2 TRBV15 CATSREVAGSYTQYF TGTGCCACCAGCAGAGAAGTAGCGGGTAGTTATACGCAGTATTTT
TRBJ2-1 - - TRBV29-1 CSVAVDSYNEQFF TGCAGCGTTGCCGTAGACTCCTACAATGAGCAGTTCTTC
TRBJ2-7 - - TRBV12-5 CASGLVIGRGDEQYF TGTGCTAGTGGTTTGGTAATCGGCAGGGGCGACGAGCAGTACTTC
TRBJ2-3 many TRBD2 TRBV11-2 CASSGGGSTDTQYF TGTGCCAGCAGCGGCGGGGGAAGCACAGATACGCAGTATTTT
TRBJ1-1 few - TRBV4-3 CASSQDTRGSSTEAFF TGCGCCAGCAGCCAAGACACCAGGGGAAGTAGCACTGAAGCTTTCTTT
TRBJ1-5 - - TRBV12-3/TRBV12-4 CASSFGGAGQPQHF TGTGCCAGCAGTTTCGGGGGGGCAGGGCAGCCCCAGCATTTT
TRBJ2-7 - TRBD2 TRBV7-8 CASSLAGAATYEQYF TGTGCCAGCAGCCTAGCGGGAGCCGCTACCTACGAGCAGTACTTC
TRBJ1-4 few - TRBV7-9 CASTLLEKLFF TGTGCCAGCACCTTATTAGAAAAACTGTTTTTT
TRBJ2-1 - - TRBV14 CASSTMGDLGVVEQFF TGTGCCAGCAGCACGATGGGTGACCTTGGGGTTGTTGAGCAGTTCTTC
TRBJ1-3 many - TRBV20-1 CSASPGAGSTIYF TGCAGTGCTTCCCCCGGGGCGGGGAGCACCATATATTTT
TRBJ2-1 - - TRBV24-1 CATSGAWDEQFF TGTGCCACCAGCGGGGCTTGGGATGAGCAGTTCTTC
TRBJ2-1 - - TRBV7-3 CASSLGPGPSFYNEQFF TGTGCCAGCAGCTTAGGTCCCGGGCCTAGTTTCTACAATGAGCAGTTCTTC
TRBJ2-4 - - TRBV12-3/TRBV12-4 CASSVGQITPKNIQYF TGTGCCAGCAGCGTGGGGCAGATAACGCCCAAAAACATTCAGTACTTC
TRBJ2-7 many - TRBV12-3/TRBV12-4 CASSLVPRGYEQYF TGTGCCAGCAGTTTAGTCCCGAGGGGCTACGAGCAGTACTTC
TRBJ2-1 many - TRBV29-1 CSVLTPFNEQFF TGCAGCGTCCTCACCCCCTTCAATGAGCAGTTCTTC
TRBJ2-1 - TRBD2 TRBV7-9 CASSFGLAGVSYNEQFF TGTGCCAGCAGCTTCGGACTAGCGGGGGTTTCCTACAATGAGCAGTTCTTC
TRBJ2-7 few TRBD2 TRBV24-1 CATSSSGGFYEQYF TGTGCCACCAGTTCTAGCGGAGGATTCTACGAGCAGTACTTC
TRBJ2-5 few TRBD1 TRBV11-3 CASSFGRGHEETQYF TGTGCCAGCAGCTTTGGCAGGGGGCATGAAGAGACCCAGTACTTC
TRBJ2-5 few - TRBV4-1 CASSQDETTRGGWVETQYF TGCGCCAGCAGCCAAGACGAAACGACTAGAGGCGGTTGGGTAGAGACCCAGTACTTC
TRBJ2-7 - TRBD1 TRBV18 CASSSQGFWDEQYF TGTGCCAGCTCATCACAGGGGTTCTGGGACGAGCAGTACTTC
TRBJ1-5 - - TRBV5-1 CASSWRVVFRSNQPQHF TGCGCCAGTAGTTGGCGGGTGGTGTTCCGTAGCAATCAGCCCCAGCATTTT
TRBJ1-2 few - TRBV30 CAWTVGGNLGYTF TGTGCCTGGACCGTGGGGGGGAATCTTGGCTACACCTTC
TRBJ1-3 - - TRBV19 CASSIEGSGNTIYF TGTGCCAGTAGTATAGAGGGCTCTGGAAACACCATATATTTT
TRBJ2-7 - TRBD2 TRBV4-3 CASSPWPGGNYEQYF TGCGCCAGCAGCCCTTGGCCGGGGGGGAACTACGAGCAGTACTTC
TRBJ2-1 few - TRBV30 CAWIKVLNEQFF TGTGCCTGGATTAAAGTTCTCAATGAGCAGTTCTTC
TRBJ2-3 many TRBD2 TRBV11-2 CASSPGLAVDTQYF TGTGCCAGCAGCCCGGGACTAGCGGTAGATACGCAGTATTTT
TRBJ1-2 few TRBD1 TRBV7-2 CASSFLPKTGGAYGYTF TGTGCCAGCAGCTTTCTCCCTAAGACAGGGGGAGCGTATGGCTACACCTTC
TRBJ2-1 - - TRBV30 CAWTSVLDEQFF TGTGCCTGGACCTCTGTCTTGGATGAGCAGTTCTTC
TRBJ2-7 few - TRBV25-1 CASLGETVLSYEQYF TGTGCCAGCCTCGGAGAAACAGTCCTGTCCTACGAGCAGTACTTC
TRBJ1-2 few - TRBV7-2 CASTPGPLGYTF TGTGCCAGCACCCCGGGACCGCTGGGCTACACCTTC
TRBJ2-3 many - TRBV3-1 CASSQLGTDTQYF TGTGCCAGCAGCCAACTCGGCACAGATACGCAGTATTTT
TRBJ1-5 few - TRBV12-3/TRBV12-4 CASSFNRDQPQHF TGTGCCAGCAGTTTTAACAGAGATCAGCCCCAGCATTTT
TRBJ2-1 many TRBD2 TRBV5-6 CASSLVLAGYSEQFF TGTGCCAGCAGCTTGGTACTAGCGGGGTACTCTGAGCAGTTCTTC
TRBJ2-7 - TRBD1 TRBV7-9 CASSLTGTGHSYEQYF TGTGCCAGCAGCTTAACCGGGACAGGTCACAGCTACGAGCAGTACTTC
TRBJ2-3 - - TRBV29-1 CSAESGSGDTQYF TGCAGCGCTGAGTCAGGGTCAGGGGATACGCAGTATTTT